This T cell receptor beta chain was found in a study of vaccination and CD4 T cells after COVID-19. With regard to this clonotype: The antigen remains unidentified.

Treatment denoted: roughly 10-day PBMC culture with coronavirus spike peptide pools or control peptides (ViraFEST assay). It was before the COVID-19 pandemic (2011-2018) that the unexposed donor's CD4+ T cells were collected. Cell supply allowing, SARS-CoV-2 S/N and four cold-coronavirus spikes probed unexposed-donor CD4+ T cells. Losses at the gene ends were 3 bases for V and 6 bases for J; bases not matched to a gene: 6. CDR1 is DFQATT, CDR2 SNEGSKA, per germline (reference sequence). The CDR3 consists of 15 residues. Cultured CD4+ T cell DNA underwent sequencing with the Oncomine TCR Beta short-read assay. Genomic DNA from cultured CD4+ T cells was extracted. MiXCR, applied by TCRdb to the PCR reads, yields one record per CDR3 protein. The sample includes 9,500 to 14,000 distinct CDR3 sequences, more than 25% of them seen just once.

V and J are TRBV20-1 and TRBJ2-2; TRBD2 matches at 11 bases. Specimen: CD4+ T cells from blood, cultured in vitro. The clonotype was recovered from a human donor in good health. Here the CDR3 DNA reads TGCAGTGCTAGTATAGCGGGAGGGAATTCCGGGGAGCTGTTTTTT. Amino acids: CSASIAGGNSGELFF.